The clone carrying this T cell receptor (beta chain) was detected only a few times. This table comes from immunoSEQ multiplex PCR, and its TCRdb copy is limited to in-frame clones, with some not included. In the table there are fewer than 110,000 clones, under 96% of which are singletons. V lost 6 bases and J lost 1; bases outside the gene matches: 7. The V gene's germline CDR1 is LGHNA and CDR2 YNFKEQ. The CDR3 runs to 16 residues. This entry comes from a study of technical replicates of blood from several donors. This clonotype was sampled from a human donor in good health. V gene TRBV4-2 combines with J gene TRBJ1-5; 9 nucleotides agree with TRBD1. Sequencing was carried out using T cells isolated from PBMCs. CDR3 residues: CASSEIQGASNQPQHF. The CDR3, as DNA: TGTGCCAGCAGTGAGATACAGGGGGCAAGCAATCAGCCCCAGCATTTT.